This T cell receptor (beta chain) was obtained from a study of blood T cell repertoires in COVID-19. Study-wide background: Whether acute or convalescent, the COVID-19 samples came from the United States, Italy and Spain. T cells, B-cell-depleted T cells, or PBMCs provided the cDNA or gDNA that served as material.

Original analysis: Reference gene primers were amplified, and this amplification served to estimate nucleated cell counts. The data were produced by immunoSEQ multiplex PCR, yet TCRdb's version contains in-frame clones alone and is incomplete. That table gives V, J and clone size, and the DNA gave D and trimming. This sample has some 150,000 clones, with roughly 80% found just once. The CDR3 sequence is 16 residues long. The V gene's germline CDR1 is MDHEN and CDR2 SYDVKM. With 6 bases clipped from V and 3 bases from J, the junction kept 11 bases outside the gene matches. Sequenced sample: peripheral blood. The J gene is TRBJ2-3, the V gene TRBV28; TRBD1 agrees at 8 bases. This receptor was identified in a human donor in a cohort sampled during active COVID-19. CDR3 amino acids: CASRSTSGGATDTQYF. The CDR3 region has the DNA TGTGCCAGCAGATCTACCTCAGGGGGCGCTACAGATACGCAGTATTTT.